The clone carrying this TCR beta chain was counted many times. Its antigen remains unknown. CDR1 DFQATT and CDR2 SNEGSKA come from the germline V gene (reference sequence). The CDR3 length is 16 residues. V was clipped by 0 bases and J by 0 bases, with 14 bases between them. TCRdb re-analysed the 5' RACE reads in MiXCR, keeping a single row per CDR3 protein. The table shows roughly 91,000 distinct CDR3 sequences, with roughly 8.3% occurring only once. These data originate in a study of CD8 T cells in ankylosing spondylitis. General study points: In peripheral blood, disease-linked CD8+ clones occurred at relatively low frequencies. Characteristic of ankylosing spondylitis blood, it appeared, was a TCR beta motif comprising about eight highly homologous variants.

The chain joins TRBV20-1 to TRBJ2-5; D is undetermined. This TCR was sampled from a male donor with ankylosing spondylitis or in good health (not recorded which). Sequencing was carried out using blood, either unsorted or a sorted T cell fraction (not recorded which). CDR3 nucleotide sequence: TGCAGTGCTAGAGATGGGCTGATGCCTTACCAAGAGACCCAGTACTTC. The encoded protein is CSARDGLMPYQETQYF.